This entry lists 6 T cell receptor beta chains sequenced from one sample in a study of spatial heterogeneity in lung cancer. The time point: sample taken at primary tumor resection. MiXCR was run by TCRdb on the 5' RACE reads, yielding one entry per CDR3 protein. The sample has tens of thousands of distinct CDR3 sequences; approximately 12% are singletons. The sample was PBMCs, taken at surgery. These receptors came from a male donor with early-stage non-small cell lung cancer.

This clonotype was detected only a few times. CDR3 residues: CSADVGPGTQYF. The CDR3 nucleotides read TGCAGTGCGGATGTTGGACCGGGGACGCAGTATTTT. This chain connects TRBV20-1 to TRBJ2-3; D perhaps matches TRBD2 (5 bases). The V gene lost 6 bases and the J gene lost 9 bases, with 16 bases spanning the gap. CDR3 length equals 12 residues. Germline CDR1 and CDR2: DFQATT and SNEGSKA (reference sequence).

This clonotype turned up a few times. CDR3: CSASGGAAEAFF. The CDR3 DNA sequence: TGCAGTGCTAGCGGTGGTGCAGCTGAAGCTTTCTTT. This chain links TRBV20-1 with TRBJ1-1; unclear D gene. The CDR3 length is 12 residues. Trimming shortened V by 3 bases and J by 6 bases, and 11 bases separated the two germline ends. From germline, CDR1 is DFQATT and CDR2 SNEGSKA (reference sequence).

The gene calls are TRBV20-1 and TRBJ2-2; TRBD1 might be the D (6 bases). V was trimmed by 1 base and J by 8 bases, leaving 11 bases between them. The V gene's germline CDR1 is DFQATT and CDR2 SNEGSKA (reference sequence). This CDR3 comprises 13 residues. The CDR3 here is CSARGFQGGELFF. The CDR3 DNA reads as TGCAGTGCTAGAGGATTCCAGGGGGGGGAGCTGTTTTTT.

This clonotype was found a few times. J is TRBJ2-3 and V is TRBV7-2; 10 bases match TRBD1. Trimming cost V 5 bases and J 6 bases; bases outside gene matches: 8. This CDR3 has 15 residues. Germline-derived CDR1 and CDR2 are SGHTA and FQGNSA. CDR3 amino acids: CASSPDRGRADTQYF. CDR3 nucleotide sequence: TGTGCCAGCAGCCCCGACAGGGGGCGCGCGGATACGCAGTATTTT.

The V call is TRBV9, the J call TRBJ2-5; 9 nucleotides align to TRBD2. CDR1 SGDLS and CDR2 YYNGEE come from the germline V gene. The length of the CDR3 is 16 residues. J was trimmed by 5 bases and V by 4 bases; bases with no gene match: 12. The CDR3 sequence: CASSTLAGAVWETQYF. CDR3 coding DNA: TGTGCCAGCAGCACCTTAGCGGGAGCGGTTTGGGAGACCCAGTACTTC. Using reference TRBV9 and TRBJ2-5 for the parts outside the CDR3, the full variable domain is DSGVTQTPKHLITATGQRVTLRCSPRSGDLSVYWYQQSLDQGLQFLIQYYNGEERAKGNILERFSAQQFPDLHSELNLSSLELGDSALYFCASSTLAGAVWETQYFGPGTRLLVL.

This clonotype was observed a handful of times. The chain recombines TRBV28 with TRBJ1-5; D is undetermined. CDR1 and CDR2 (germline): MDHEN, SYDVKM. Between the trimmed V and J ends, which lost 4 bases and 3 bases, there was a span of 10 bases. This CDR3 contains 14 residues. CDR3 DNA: TGTGCCAGCAGTTCTGGGCAGTACAATCAGCCCCAGCATTTT. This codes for CASSSGQYNQPQHF. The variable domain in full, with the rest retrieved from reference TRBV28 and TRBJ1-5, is DVKVTQSSRYLVKRTGEKVFLECVQDMDHENMFWYRQDPGLGLRLIYFSYDVKMKEKGDIPEGYSVSREKKERFSLILESASTNQTSMYLCASSSGQYNQPQHFGDGTRLSIL.